The entry below gives a single T cell receptor (beta chain) sequence along with its context. Exposed study participants had met a COVID-19 case within 2 weeks before entry. This sample stems from a study of blood T cell repertoires in COVID-19. Germline V gene data show CDR1 as SGHDT and CDR2 as YYEEEE. The CDR3 length is 13 residues. Trimming removed 3 bases at V and 4 bases at J, with 9 bases between. Only in-frame clones appear in the TCRdb table, and some are missing; sequencing was by immunoSEQ multiplex PCR. This sample has roughly 250,000 clones, with 75% to 90% found just once. The TCR originated in a woman in her thirties or forties who had been exposed to COVID-19. Material: PBMCs or T cells enriched from blood (not recorded which). This chain joins TRBV5-6 and TRBJ2-3, with D perhaps matching TRBD1 (6 bases). CDR3 loop: CASSSGDPDTQYF. DNA for the CDR3: TGTGCCAGCAGCTCAGGGGATCCAGATACGCAGTATTTT.